Listed here are 24 T cell receptor beta chains from one sample, sequenced in a study of CD8 T cells in ankylosing spondylitis. TCRdb itself ran the 5' RACE reads through MiXCR, one entry per CDR3 protein. This table holds about 30,000 distinct CDR3 sequences, about 5.6% found once. Material for sequencing was blood, either unsorted or a sorted T cell fraction (not recorded which). These receptors were collected from a female donor with ankylosing spondylitis or in good health (not recorded which).

This clonotype has ten or more counts. This chain connects TRBV9 to TRBJ2-7; 11 bases map to TRBD1. Germline CDR1 reads SGDLS; CDR2 reads YYNGEE. Germline trimming cut 0 bases from V and 7 bases from J; bases unmatched to any gene: 9. CDR3 length: 16 amino acids. The CDR3 nucleotides read TGTGCCAGCAGCGTAGCCCTGGACAGGGGGCAAGGAGAGCAGTACTTC. Encoded protein: CASSVALDRGQGEQYF.

The chain carries TRBV9 and TRBJ2-5, with D possibly called TRBD1 or TRBD2 (5 bases each). With 0 bases removed from V and 5 bases from J, the gap between germline ends came to 17 bases. This CDR3 is 16 amino acids long. CDR1 is SGDLS and CDR2 is YYNGEE in the germline V gene. The CDR3 bases are TGTGCCAGCAGCGTAGCCCCCCGGCAGGGCGGGGAGACCCAGTACTTC. Encoded protein: CASSVAPRQGGETQYF.

The V call is TRBV9, the J call TRBJ2-3; D gene uncertain. CDR3 length: 15 amino acids. V lost 0 bases to trimming and J lost 0 bases, with 8 bases between them. CDR1 and CDR2 from the germline V gene are SGDLS and YYNGEE. As DNA, the CDR3 is TGTGCCAGCAGCGTAGTGCAGTCAAGCACAGATACGCAGTATTTT. It specifies CASSVVQSSTDTQYF.

This clonotype was found a few times. CDR3 sequence: CASSSTFTEAFF. The CDR3 DNA reads as TGTGCCAGCAGCTCCACCTTCACTGAAGCTTTCTTT. J is TRBJ1-1 and V is TRBV9; D ambiguous. V lost 4 bases and J lost 4, with 8 bases in between. This CDR3 region has 12 residues. Germline-derived CDR1 and CDR2 are SGDLS and YYNGEE.

This clonotype was seen at least ten times. This chain connects TRBV9 to TRBJ2-7; tentative D call: TRBD2 (6 bases). CDR3 length: 15 amino acids. Germline CDR1 reads SGDLS; CDR2 reads YYNGEE. V was clipped by 3 bases and J by 0 bases, with 13 bases between them. In nucleotides, the CDR3 is TGTGCCAGCAGCGGGGGCAGCGGGCACTCCTACGAGCAGTACTTC. Amino acids: CASSGGSGHSYEQYF.

This clonotype is categorized as medium-sized (0.01 to 0.1%). V is TRBV9 and J is TRBJ2-1; TRBD2 might be the D (6 bases). Germline lookup yields CDR1 SGDLS and CDR2 YYNGEE. The CDR3 runs to 15 residues. V lost 4 bases to trimming and J lost 4 bases, with 15 bases between them. The CDR3 coding sequence is TGTGCCAGCAGCTCTGGGGACTTACCGTACAATGAGCAGTTCTTC. Translation gives CASSSGDLPYNEQFF. Full variable domain (outside the CDR3, taken from reference TRBV9 and TRBJ2-1): DSGVTQTPKHLITATGQRVTLRCSPRSGDLSVYWYQQSLDQGLQFLIQYYNGEERAKGNILERFSAQQFPDLHSELNLSSLELGDSALYFCASSSGDLPYNEQFFGPGTRLTVL.

The rearrangement joins TRBV9 to TRBJ2-3, with D perhaps matching TRBD1 (7 bases). The CDR3 length is 17 residues. V was cut by 3 bases and J by 4 bases, with 21 bases left in between. Germline CDR1 is SGDLS and CDR2 is YYNGEE. In DNA form, the CDR3 reads TGTGCCAGCAGCGCGGGCGGGACAGCTTATTTTGCAGATACGCAGTATTTT. It encodes CASSAGGTAYFADTQYF.

At least ten counts were recorded for this clonotype. J is TRBJ1-6 and V is TRBV9, with a tentative D call TRBD1 (5 bases). The CDR3 is made up of 14 amino acids. Trimming stripped 3 bases from V and 13 bases from J, with 17 bases between. The germline gives CDR1 SGDLS, CDR2 YYNGEE. In DNA, the CDR3 is TGTGCCAGCAGCGGGGGACTGCTCCTCGCCCCCCTCCACTTT. Encoded protein: CASSGGLLLAPLHF.

In this sample, this clonotype turned up many times. V is TRBV9 and J is TRBJ2-4; 9 bases fit TRBD2. The J call may be wrong; the DNA end is better matched by TRBJ2-5. Germline CDR1 and CDR2: SGDLS and YYNGEE. This CDR3 region has 12 residues. The CDR3 region has the DNA TGTGCCAGCAGCGCAGCGGGGGGGACCCAGTACTTC. Encoded protein: CASSAAGGTQYF.

This clonotype has only a few counts. The CDR3 sequence: CASSVGTSGWPYEQYF. The DNA for the CDR3 is TGTGCCAGCAGCGTAGGGACTAGCGGGTGGCCCTACGAGCAGTACTTC. V gene TRBV9 combines with J gene TRBJ2-7; 11 nucleotides agree with TRBD2. The junction had 4 bases not matched to a gene; V was cut back by 0 bases and J by 2 bases. Germline lookup yields CDR1 SGDLS and CDR2 YYNGEE. This CDR3 comprises 16 residues.

By its share, this clonotype is medium-sized (0.01 to 0.1%). The chain couples TRBV9 to TRBJ2-2; no clear D gene. The germline CDR1 and CDR2 sequences are SGDLS and YYNGEE. V was clipped by 0 bases and J by 4 bases, with 4 bases between them. This CDR3 has 13 residues. The CDR3 loop is CASSVDLTGELFF. The CDR3 DNA reads as TGTGCCAGCAGCGTAGACCTCACCGGGGAGCTGTTTTTT.

This clonotype was observed a handful of times. This rearrangement joins TRBV9 to TRBJ2-5; TRBD2 agrees at 7 bases. J lost 5 bases, V lost 4 bases, and 11 bases had no gene match. This CDR3 contains 15 residues. Looked up from germline, CDR1 is SGDLS and CDR2 is YYNGEE. The CDR3 DNA is TGTGCCAGCAGCCATCAGCGGGGACCCTCGGAGACCCAGTACTTC. Translation gives CASSHQRGPSETQYF.

This clonotype was detected ten times or more. The CDR3 reads CASSVDGRGGHPDTQYF. The CDR3 DNA sequence: TGTGCCAGCAGCGTAGATGGGCGGGGGGGCCATCCAGATACGCAGTATTTT. The chain couples TRBV9 to TRBJ2-3; 9 bases align to TRBD2. This CDR3 is built from 17 residues. The germline CDR1 and CDR2 sequences are SGDLS and YYNGEE. Trimming cost V 0 bases and J 4 bases; bases outside gene matches: 9.

There are many counts of this clonotype. The genes are TRBV9 and TRBJ2-5; D is perhaps TRBD2 (5 bases). This CDR3 has 13 residues. From germline, CDR1 is SGDLS and CDR2 YYNGEE. The V end lost 0 bases, the J end lost 2 bases, and 5 bases lay between the germline ends. CDR3: CASSVAGQETQYF. CDR3 DNA: TGTGCCAGCAGCGTAGCGGGACAAGAGACCCAGTACTTC.

This clonotype has at least ten counts. This chain connects TRBV6-4 to TRBJ2-7; 8 bases agree with TRBD2. Germline CDR1 is MRHNA and CDR2 is SNTAGT. V lost 6 bases and J lost 3; bases outside the gene matches: 4. This CDR3 contains 13 residues. CDR3 DNA sequence: TGTGCCAGCAGGCGCGGGGGGAGCTACGAGCAGTACTTC. Amino acids: CASRRGGSYEQYF.

This clonotype was seen repeatedly, ten times or more. The chain employs TRBV9 and TRBJ2-1; D is uncertain. This CDR3 is built from 13 residues. Germline values: CDR1 SGDLS, CDR2 YYNGEE. The V gene lost 0 bases and the J gene lost 6 bases, with 7 bases spanning the gap. The CDR3 region is CASSVGPPNEQFF. The CDR3 region has the DNA TGTGCCAGCAGCGTAGGGCCGCCCAATGAGCAGTTCTTC.

In this sample, this clonotype turned up many times. The gene calls are TRBV9 and TRBJ2-2, with TRBD1 identical over 9 bases. The CDR3 is made up of 15 amino acids. The V gene's germline CDR1 is SGDLS and CDR2 YYNGEE. J lost 6 bases, V lost 2 bases, and 5 bases had no gene match. In DNA form, the CDR3 reads TGTGCCAGCAGCGTCCAGACAGGGGGATCCGGGGAGCTGTTTTTT. Residues: CASSVQTGGSGELFF.

This clonotype was counted ten times or more. The rearrangement links TRBV9 to TRBJ2-5; TRBD2 matches 12 bases. CDR3 length: 17 residues. From germline, CDR1 is SGDLS and CDR2 YYNGEE. The trim removed 4 bases at V and 5 bases at J, leaving 12 bases unmatched. The CDR3 bases are TGTGCCAGCAGCCCGACATCTAGCGGGGGGGCCTTTGAGACCCAGTACTTC. Translation: CASSPTSSGGAFETQYF.

At least ten counts were recorded for this clonotype. This chain uses TRBV9 with TRBJ2-7, with TRBD1 as a possible D gene (5 bases). V was cut by 2 bases and J by 3 bases, with 15 bases left in between. Looked up from germline, CDR1 is SGDLS and CDR2 is YYNGEE. CDR3 length equals 15 residues. CDR3 residues: CASSVAGSIGYEQYF. The CDR3 nucleotides read TGTGCCAGCAGCGTTGCAGGGTCGATCGGCTACGAGCAGTACTTC.

This clonotype was counted many times. The chain employs TRBV2 and TRBJ2-7, with D unclear. The germline V gene has CDR1 SNHLY and CDR2 FYNNEI. The CDR3 consists of 14 residues. Between the trimmed V and J ends, which lost 4 bases and 1 base, there was a span of 11 bases. The CDR3 DNA reads as TGTGCCAGCAGTGGTGACACATCGTCCTACGAGCAGTACTTC. It encodes CASSGDTSSYEQYF.

Relative to its sample, this clonotype is medium-sized. The rearrangement uses TRBV9 and TRBJ2-3; the D gene is possibly TRBD2 (6 bases). V was clipped by 4 bases and J by 0 bases, with 15 bases between them. This CDR3 spans 16 amino acids. The germline V gene has CDR1 SGDLS and CDR2 YYNGEE. This CDR3 is CASSPRGGTSTDTQYF. The CDR3 nucleotides are TGTGCCAGCAGCCCAAGAGGCGGGACCAGCACAGATACGCAGTATTTT.

Many counts were recorded for this clonotype. This chain uses TRBV9 with TRBJ2-5, with D tentatively TRBD1 or TRBD2 (5 bases each). The CDR3 runs to 15 residues. V was clipped by 0 bases and J by 3 bases, with 12 bases between them. CDR1 and CDR2 from the germline V gene are SGDLS and YYNGEE. CDR3 amino acids: CASSVGGWGKETQYF. CDR3 nucleotide sequence: TGTGCCAGCAGCGTAGGTGGTTGGGGGAAAGAGACCCAGTACTTC.

This clonotype was observed many times. The rearrangement links TRBV9 to TRBJ1-1; 9 nucleotides line up with TRBD1. V gave up 0 bases and J gave up 1 base; unmatched junction bases: 1. Germline CDR1 is SGDLS and CDR2 is YYNGEE. This CDR3 contains 15 residues. The CDR3 nucleotides are TGTGCCAGCAGCGTAGAGACAGGGGGGAACACTGAAGCTTTCTTT. Protein sequence: CASSVETGGNTEAFF.

This clonotype was counted ten times or more. J is TRBJ2-2 and V is TRBV9; 10 bases line up with TRBD1. The CDR3 length is 16 residues. Per the germline V gene, CDR1 is SGDLS and CDR2 is YYNGEE. The V gene end was trimmed by 0 bases and the J gene end by 6 bases; junction bases not matched to a gene: 5. CDR3 nucleotide sequence: TGTGCCAGCAGCGTAGAAGGACAGGGGGACCCCGGGGAGCTGTTTTTT. Translation: CASSVEGQGDPGELFF. The variable domain in full, with the rest retrieved from reference TRBV9 and TRBJ2-2, is DSGVTQTPKHLITATGQRVTLRCSPRSGDLSVYWYQQSLDQGLQFLIQYYNGEERAKGNILERFSAQQFPDLHSELNLSSLELGDSALYFCASSVEGQGDPGELFFGEGSRLTVL.